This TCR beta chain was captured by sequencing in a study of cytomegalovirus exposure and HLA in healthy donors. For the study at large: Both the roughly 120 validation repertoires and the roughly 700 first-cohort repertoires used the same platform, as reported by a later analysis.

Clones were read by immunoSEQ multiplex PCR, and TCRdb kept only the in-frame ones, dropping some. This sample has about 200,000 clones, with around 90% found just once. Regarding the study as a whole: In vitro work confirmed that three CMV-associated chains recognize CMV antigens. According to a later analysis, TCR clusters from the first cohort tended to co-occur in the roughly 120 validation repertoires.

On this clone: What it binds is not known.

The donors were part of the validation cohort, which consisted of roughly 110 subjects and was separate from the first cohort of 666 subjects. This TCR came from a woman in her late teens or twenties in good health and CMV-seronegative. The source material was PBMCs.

Written as DNA, the CDR3 is TGTGCCAGCAGCTTAGGGCGGGACCCCCGCACCGGGGAGCTGTTTTTT. This encodes CASSLGRDPRTGELFF. The genes are TRBV7-2 and TRBJ2-2; TRBD2 might be the D (6 bases). Germline V gene sequence: CDR1 SGHTA, CDR2 FQGNSA. Deletions cut 1 base from V and 4 bases from J, with 13 bases between. The CDR3 has 16 residues.